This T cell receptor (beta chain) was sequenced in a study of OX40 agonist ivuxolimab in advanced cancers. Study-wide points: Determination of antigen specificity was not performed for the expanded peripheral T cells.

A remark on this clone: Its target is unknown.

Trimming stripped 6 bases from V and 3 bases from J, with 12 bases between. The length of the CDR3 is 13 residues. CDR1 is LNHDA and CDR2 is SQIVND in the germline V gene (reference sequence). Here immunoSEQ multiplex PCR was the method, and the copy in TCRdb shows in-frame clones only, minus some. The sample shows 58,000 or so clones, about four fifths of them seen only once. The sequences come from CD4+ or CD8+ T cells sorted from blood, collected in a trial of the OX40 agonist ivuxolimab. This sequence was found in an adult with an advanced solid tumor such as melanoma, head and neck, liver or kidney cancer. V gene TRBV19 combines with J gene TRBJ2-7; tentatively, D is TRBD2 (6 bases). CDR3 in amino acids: CASSGTSRYEQYF. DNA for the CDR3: TGTGCCAGTAGCGGTACTAGCCGCTACGAGCAGTACTTC.